These 9 T cell receptor beta chains were sequenced from one sample in a study of response to subunit inactivated influenza vaccine. TCRdb fed the RT-PCR reads into MiXCR, producing one record per CDR3 protein. This sample has around 250,000 distinct CDR3 sequences, with 9.5% to 15% found just once. Sequencing used non-naive T cells sorted from PBMCs, obtained 14 to 15 days before vaccination. These TCRs come from a man aged 50 to 59 who received an inactivated influenza vaccine.

This clonotype was counted a few times. The chain has TRBV4-1 and TRBJ2-7; possibly TRBD2 for D (5 bases). The CDR3 has 17 residues. V was shortened by 0 bases and J by 6 bases, with 21 bases between the two germline ends. The V gene's germline CDR1 is MGHRA and CDR2 YSYEKL. The CDR3 DNA is TGCGCCAGCAGCCAAGAACCCCCGGCTAGCTATAACTTCGAGCAGTACTTC. It translates to CASSQEPPASYNFEQYF.

The rearrangement links TRBV10-3 to TRBJ1-6, with TRBD1 matching 11 bases. The germline gives CDR1 ENHRY, CDR2 SYGVKD. V shed 11 bases and J 8 bases; nucleotides not matched to a gene: 5. This CDR3 is 13 amino acids long. The CDR3, as DNA: TGTGCCGTCATGGGACAGGGGGATTCACCCCTCCACTTT. Translation gives CAVMGQGDSPLHF.

This clonotype occurred many times. V and J are TRBV14 and TRBJ2-4, with 8 bases matching TRBD1. Unmatched junction bases numbered 11, after V lost 4 bases and J lost 9 bases. Germline-derived CDR1 and CDR2 are SGHDN and FVKESK. The CDR3 spans 15 residues. The CDR3 nucleotides are TGTGCCAGCAGCCTCGCCGGGACAGGAGCGTCCATTCAGTACTTC. This gives the protein CASSLAGTGASIQYF.

In its sample, this clonotype was seen many times. The J gene is TRBJ2-5, the V gene TRBV6-5; D unclear. The end of the DNA is better explained by TRBJ2-3, so the J call may be wrong. The CDR3 length is 13 residues. From germline, CDR1 is MNHEY and CDR2 SVGAGI. The CDR3 reads CASSWTDQETQYF. CDR3 DNA: TGTGCCAGCAGTTGGACGGACCAAGAGACGCAGTATTTT.

This chain links TRBV19 with TRBJ1-1, with a possible D match to TRBD1 (5 bases). Germline V gene sequence: CDR1 LNHDA, CDR2 SQIVND (reference sequence). Trimming pared 7 bases from V and 0 bases from J, leaving 12 bases between. This CDR3 spans 14 amino acids. Here the CDR3 reads CASTPRGLNTEAFF. The CDR3 nucleotides are TGTGCCAGTACCCCAAGGGGATTGAACACTGAAGCTTTCTTT.

V is TRBV30 and J is TRBJ2-7; TRBD1 matches at 11 bases. CDR3 length: 14 residues. The trim removed 4 bases at V and 6 bases at J, leaving 8 bases unmatched. CDR1 and CDR2 (germline): GTSNPN, SVGIG (reference sequence). CDR3 coding DNA: TGTGCCTGGAATCGAGGACAGGGGGCGCGCGAGCAGTACTTC. Protein product: CAWNRGQGAREQYF.

This clonotype was counted at least ten times. This rearrangement joins TRBV5-1 to TRBJ2-5; weak D call: TRBD2 (6 bases). The CDR3 spans 14 residues. CDR1 is SGHRS and CDR2 is YFSETQ in the germline V gene. The V gene lost 4 bases and the J gene lost 5 bases, with 15 bases spanning the gap. CDR3 amino acids: CASSTTTRLETQYF. The CDR3 region has the DNA TGCGCCAGCAGCACGACGACTAGGTTGGAGACCCAGTACTTC.

This clonotype occurred a few times. The chain is built from TRBV29-1 and TRBJ2-2; TRBD1 might be the D (5 bases). Germline lookup yields CDR1 SQVTM and CDR2 ANQGSEA. Trimming removed 6 bases at V and 4 bases at J, with 12 bases between. CDR3 length equals 13 residues. The CDR3 bases are TGCAGCGTAGAGACAGATAGCACCGGGGAGCTGTTTTTT. Amino acids: CSVETDSTGELFF.

This clonotype occurred a few times. CDR3 bases: TGTGCCAGTACCCGGGACAGGGGAGCTAACTATGGCTACACCTTC. This codes for CASTRDRGANYGYTF. The chain couples TRBV19 to TRBJ1-2; TRBD1 matches 10 bases. The CDR3 runs to 15 residues. Germline trimming cut 7 bases from V and 0 bases from J; bases unmatched to any gene: 5. Germline-derived CDR1 and CDR2 are LNHDA and SQIVND (reference sequence).